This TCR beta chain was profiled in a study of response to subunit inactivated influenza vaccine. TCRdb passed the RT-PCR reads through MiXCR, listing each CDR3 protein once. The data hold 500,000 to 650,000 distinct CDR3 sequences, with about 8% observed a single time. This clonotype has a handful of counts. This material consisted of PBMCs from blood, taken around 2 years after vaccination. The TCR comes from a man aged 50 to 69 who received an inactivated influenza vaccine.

Here the CDR3 DNA reads TGTGCCAGCAGTTACTCCCGGGGACGATCAATCCTTCAGTACTTC. Protein: CASSYSRGRSILQYF. The gene calls are TRBV6-5 and TRBJ2-7; D is tentatively TRBD1 or TRBD2 (5 bases each). Trimming took 0 bases from V and 10 from J, leaving 19 bases between them. Germline CDR1 MNHEY, CDR2 SVGAGI. CDR3 size: 15 residues.